The 5 T cell receptor beta chains below all came from one sample that was sequenced in a study of Graves' ophthalmopathy and Graves' hyperthyroidism (dated by TCRdb to between 2017 and 2018). The run used an Illumina HiSeq 2000. For repertoire sequencing, the TCR beta CDR3 regions were amplified from RNA transcripts. The first round of RT-PCR was done with HTBI primers and the Qiagen OneStep RT-PCR kit, and was followed by a second round of multiplex PCR, then size selection and purification. TCRdb reprocessing: public reads trimmed at Q25 with fastp, clones called with MiXCR, in-frame beta chains kept. CDR3 protein duplicates are merged, each entry listing the most common genes and DNA. Recorded for this sample are 350,000 or so distinct CDR3 sequences; 17% of them occurred a single time. The biggest ten clones account for 9% to 15% of the sample. Sequences were obtained from peripheral blood. The source of these receptors is an adult man with Graves' ophthalmopathy.

There are many counts of this clonotype. The chain carries TRBV12-5 and TRBJ1-1; 12 bases map to TRBD1. CDR1 is LGHNT, CDR2 FRNRAP, per germline. After removal of 5 bases from V and 9 bases from J, the junction contained 4 bases not matched to a gene. The CDR3 spans 13 residues. The CDR3 loop is CASGQGQGAKAFF. CDR3 bases: TGTGCTAGTGGTCAGGGACAGGGGGCGAAAGCTTTCTTT.

This clonotype was seen at least ten times. The rearrangement uses TRBV28 and TRBJ1-2; perhaps TRBD1 as D (6 bases). There are 12 residues in the CDR3. Per the germline V gene, CDR1 is MDHEN and CDR2 is SYDVKM. With 6 bases removed from V and 8 bases from J, the gap between germline ends came to 13 bases. The CDR3 DNA follows: TGTGCCAGCAGCCCAGGGGTGGCGGGCTACACCTTC. This sequence encodes CASSPGVAGYTF.

This clonotype was observed at least ten times. The chain recombines TRBV11-2 with TRBJ1-3; D is unclear. The V and J ends lost 0 bases and 1 base respectively, with 10 bases between them. CDR3 length equals 16 residues. Germline values: CDR1 SGHAT, CDR2 FQNNGV. In DNA form, the CDR3 reads TGTGCCAGCAGCTTAGATTTCCCGGGTTCTGGAAACACCATATATTTT. Translated: CASSLDFPGSGNTIYF. Variable domain in full (rest from reference TRBV11-2 and TRBJ1-3): EAGVAQSPRYKIIEKRQSVAFWCNPISGHATLYWYQQILGQGPKLLIQFQNNGVVDDSQLPKDRFSAERLKGVDSTLKIQPAKLEDSAVYLCASSLDFPGSGNTIYFGEGSWLTVV.

In this sample, this clonotype turned up many times. The chain has TRBV12-3 or TRBV12-4 and TRBJ1-1; TRBD1 aligns across 7 bases. The CDR3 runs to 15 residues. Trimming at V came to 6 bases and at J to 1 base, leaving 8 bases not matched to a gene. The CDR3 loop is CASSYRGGSNTEAFF. CDR3 sequence (DNA): TGTGCCAGCAGCTACAGGGGCGGATCGAACACTGAAGCTTTCTTT.

This clonotype appeared many times. CDR3 in amino acids: CASSIVSSNQPQHF. In nucleotides, the CDR3 is TGTGCCAGTAGTATAGTATCCAGCAATCAGCCCCAGCATTTT. The chain uses TRBV19 and TRBJ1-5, with D hard to call. This CDR3 is 14 amino acids long. CDR1 and CDR2 from the germline V gene are LNHDA and SQIVND (reference sequence). The V end lost 1 base, the J end lost 1 base, and 5 bases lay between the germline ends.